This TCR beta chain derives from a study of cytomegalovirus exposure and HLA in healthy donors. Study findings and constraints: In a later analysis, a missense DCLRE1C variant was linked to TCR beta V- and J-gene trimming.

Germline CDR1 ENHRY, CDR2 SYGVKD. The CDR3 totals 14 residues. V lost 0 bases and J 1 base, leaving 6 bases between the germline ends. Primers included in the PCR were 60 Vbeta and 13 Jbeta primers. Produced via immunoSEQ multiplex PCR; TCRdb's table is partial and in-frame only. The profile shows 85,000 to 130,000 clones, around a tenth of them singletons. In regard to this clone: What it binds is unknown.

The sequencing sample was made of PBMCs. The chain has TRBV10-3 and TRBJ1-1; no reliable D call. The sequence was obtained from a man in his forties in good health and CMV-seropositive. In nucleotides, the CDR3 is TGTGCCATCAGTGAGTCTTCCCGGAACACTGAAGCTTTCTTT. It translates to CAISESSRNTEAFF.